This TCR beta chain originates from a study of T cell repertoires in ileal Crohn's disease. Remarks on this clone: Antigen specificity is unknown.

Time point reported: neoterminal ileum biopsy at postoperative endoscopy, about 6 months after surgery. Study conclusions and caveats: All patients with clonality above 26.8% had endoscopic recurrence.

Germline CDR1 reads MGHRA; CDR2 reads YSYEKL. There are 15 residues in the CDR3. The V and J ends lost 1 base and 11 bases, in that order; junction bases with no gene match: 11. Measured with immunoSEQ multiplex PCR; TCRdb has only the in-frame clones, and not every one. The sample shows over 8,500 clones, 65% to 85% of them seen only once. The clonotype was recovered from an adult with Crohn's disease. The chain is built from TRBV4-1 and TRBJ1-1, with 9 bases aligning to TRBD1. Specimen: ileal tissue. The CDR3 nucleotides read TGCGCCAGCAGCCAAGCCCCGGACAGGGGACCCGTTGCTTTCTTT. Protein sequence: CASSQAPDRGPVAFF.